The T cell receptor (beta chain) described here comes from a study of shared clonotypes between healthy human individuals. Findings and limits, study-wide: Sampling covered nothing but blood. Tissue TCR repertoires likely differ from those found in blood.

Evenly divided among several immunoSEQ plates was the genomic DNA of each subset. Sequencing used immunoSEQ multiplex PCR; TCRdb keeps in-frame clones, though not all of them. The sample consists of hundreds of thousands of clones, 90% to 97% of them appearing once. Naive CD8 cells lacked CD45RO, underwent positive selection for CCR7 and left out terminally differentiated effector memory CD45RA+ cells. Donors had no recently reported acute infections or vaccinations and were HIV-negative. On this clone itself: Its antigen is not identified.

This CDR3 contains 15 residues. Germline lookup yields CDR1 SEHNR and CDR2 FQNEAQ (reference sequence). V dropped 2 bases and J dropped 5; count of bases not matched to a gene: 4. Material: naive CD8+ T cells sorted from blood. The clonotype comes from a woman aged 25 to 39 in good health. The genes are TRBV7-9 and TRBJ2-1; 9 positions match TRBD2. The CDR3 coding sequence is TGTGCCAGCAGCTTATATAGCGGGGGTAACAATGAGCAGTTCTTC. Its protein product is CASSLYSGGNNEQFF.